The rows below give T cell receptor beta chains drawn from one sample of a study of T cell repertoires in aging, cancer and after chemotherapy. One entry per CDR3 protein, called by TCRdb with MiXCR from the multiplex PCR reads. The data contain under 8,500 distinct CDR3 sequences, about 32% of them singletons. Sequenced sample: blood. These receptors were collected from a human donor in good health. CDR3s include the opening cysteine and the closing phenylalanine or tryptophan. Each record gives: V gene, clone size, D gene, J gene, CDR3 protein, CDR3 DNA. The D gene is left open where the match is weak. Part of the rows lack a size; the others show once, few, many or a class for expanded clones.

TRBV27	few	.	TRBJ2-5	CASSLWRGMVEEETQYF	TGTGCCAGCAGTTTATGGAGGGGTATGGTTGAAGAAGAGACCCAGTACTTC
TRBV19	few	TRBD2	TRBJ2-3	CASSTSRGGRTDTQYF	TGTGCCAGTAGTACCTCCCGGGGAGGGAGGACAGATACGCAGTATTTT
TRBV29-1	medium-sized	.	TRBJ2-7	CSVAARLGEQYF	TGCAGCGTGGCGGCCCGGCTGGGGGAGCAGTACTTC
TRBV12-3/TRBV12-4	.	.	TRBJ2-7	CASSLAGVYEQYF	TGTGCCAGCAGTTTAGCGGGAGTCTACGAGCAGTACTTC
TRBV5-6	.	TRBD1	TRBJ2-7	CASSLTGRSSYEQYF	TGTGCCAGCAGTTTGACAGGGAGAAGCTCCTACGAGCAGTACTTC
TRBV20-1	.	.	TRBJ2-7	CSARGHSSYEQYF	TGCAGTGCTCGGGGTCACAGCTCCTACGAGCAGTACTTC
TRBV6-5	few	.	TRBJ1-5	CASSEAGNQPQHF	TGTGCCAGCAGTGAAGCGGGGAATCAGCCCCAGCATTTT
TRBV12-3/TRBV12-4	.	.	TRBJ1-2	CASSLAGHIGGYTF	TGTGCCAGCAGCTTGGCAGGGCACATCGGCGGCTACACCTTC
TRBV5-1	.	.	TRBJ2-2	CASSADLSGELFF	TGCGCCAGCAGCGCGGACTTATCCGGGGAGCTGTTTTTT
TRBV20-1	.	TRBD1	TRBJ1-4	CSAPTRTGGVSTNEKLFF	TGCAGTGCTCCCACAAGGACAGGGGGGGTGTCAACTAATGAAAAACTGTTTTTT
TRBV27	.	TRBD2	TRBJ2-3	CASSLGTSGTDTQYF	TGTGCCAGCAGTTTGGGGACTAGCGGCACAGATACGCAGTATTTT
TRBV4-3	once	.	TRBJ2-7	CASSRTASYEQYF	TGCGCCAGCAGCCGCACCGCCTCCTACGAGCAGTACTTC
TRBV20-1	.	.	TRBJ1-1	CSARASLAAAFF	TGCAGTGCTAGAGCCAGTCTAGCCGCGGCTTTCTTT
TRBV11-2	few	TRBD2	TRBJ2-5	CASSLGGRRETQYF	TGTGCCAGCAGCTTGGGAGGGCGGAGGGAGACCCAGTACTTC